The 14 T cell receptor beta chains below were found in one sample sequenced in a study of cytomegalovirus exposure and HLA in healthy donors. PCR was performed using 60 Vbeta and 13 Jbeta primers. The data were produced by immunoSEQ multiplex PCR, yet TCRdb's version contains in-frame clones alone and is incomplete. The table has some 98,000 clones, 70% to 80% seen once. Material for sequencing was PBMCs. The origin of the receptors is a man in his late teens or twenties in good health and CMV-seropositive.

The V call is TRBV5-4, the J call TRBJ2-2, with D unclear. CDR3 length: 16 amino acids. Per the germline V gene, CDR1 is SGHNT and CDR2 is YYREEE (reference sequence). The V end was cut by 0 bases, the J end by 2 bases, with 11 bases between. CDR3 bases: TGTGCCAGCAGCTTGGGGGCAGATCTTAACACCGGGGAGCTGTTTTTT. It specifies CASSLGADLNTGELFF.

The CDR3 DNA follows: TGCGCCAGCAGCGCCTCTCTGGCCGAGCAGTACTTC. Protein sequence: CASSASLAEQYF. The chain combines TRBV5-1 with TRBJ2-7; D remains ambiguous. Trimming cost V 4 bases and J 6 bases, with 11 bases left between them. Germline lookup yields CDR1 SGHRS and CDR2 YFSETQ. The CDR3 extends over 12 amino acids.

In this sample, this clone turned up a few times. The chain employs TRBV30 and TRBJ1-3; 8 bases agree with TRBD1. The CDR3 sequence is 17 residues long. The V gene end was trimmed by 0 bases and the J gene end by 2 bases; junction bases not matched to a gene: 9. From germline, CDR1 is GTSNPN and CDR2 SVGIG (reference sequence). The CDR3 region is CAWSVQGADGPGNTIYF. The CDR3 nucleotides are TGTGCCTGGAGTGTCCAGGGGGCGGATGGTCCTGGAAACACCATATATTTT.

As concerns this clone: Compared with germline, one end of the junction differs, possibly owing to a read error. V usage is TRBV27 and J usage is TRBJ2-1; 14 bases match TRBD2. CDR3 length equals 15 residues. Germline CDR1 and CDR2: MNHEY and SMNVEV (reference sequence). The CDR3 protein is CASSSVTSGGDGMIF. CDR3 in DNA: TGTGCCAGCAGTTCCGTGACTAGCGGGGGGGATGGTATGATCTTC.

The J gene is TRBJ2-1, the V gene TRBV4-2, with a weak D call TRBD2 (5 bases). CDR3 size: 16 residues. V was clipped by 0 bases and J by 8 bases, with 17 bases between them. CDR1 is LGHNA, CDR2 YNFKEQ, per germline. The CDR3 region has the DNA TGTGCCAGCAGCCAAGATCAAACCCCCGGGGTGTATGAGCAGTTCTTC. Its translation: CASSQDQTPGVYEQFF.

The CDR3 DNA reads as TGCGCCATTAAAGACAGGGAATCCTACGAGCAGTACTTC. This translates into CAIKDRESYEQYF. The chain combines TRBV10-2 with TRBJ2-7; 7 positions agree with TRBD1. The V segment lost 10 bases and the J segment 1 base; nucleotides outside the gene matches: 7. The CDR3 consists of 13 residues. Germline CDR1 and CDR2: WSHSY and SAAADI.

In its sample, this clone was seen once. The chain joins TRBV30 to TRBJ1-1, with D maybe TRBD1 (5 bases). V was trimmed by 3 bases and J by 6 bases, leaving 17 bases between them. CDR3 length equals 14 residues. Germline lookup yields CDR1 GTSNPN and CDR2 SVGIG (reference sequence). This chain's CDR3 is CAWRTGGILAEAFF. The CDR3 DNA is TGTGCCTGGAGAACCGGGGGTATTTTGGCTGAAGCTTTCTTT.

V and J are TRBV5-4 and TRBJ2-3, with TRBD2 as a possible D gene (5 bases). This CDR3 spans 16 amino acids. Germline CDR1 reads SGHNT; CDR2 reads YYREEE (reference sequence). V lost 4 bases and J 0 bases, leaving 15 bases between the germline ends. In DNA form, the CDR3 reads TGTGCCAGCAGCCCTGGTGCTAGCCGGAGCACAGATACGCAGTATTTT. Translating gives CASSPGASRSTDTQYF. The full variable domain, completed using reference TRBV5-4 and TRBJ2-3, is ETGVTQSPTHLIKTRGQQVTLRCSSQSGHNTVSWYQQALGQGPQFIFQYYREEENGRGNFPPRFSGLQFPNYSSELNVNALELDDSALYLCASSPGASRSTDTQYFGPGTRLTVL.

The sample holds a few counts of this clone. The chain links TRBV9 to TRBJ2-5; perhaps TRBD1 as D (7 bases). The CDR3 contains 15 residues. Germline lookup yields CDR1 SGDLS and CDR2 YYNGEE. With 3 bases removed from V and 2 bases from J, the gap between germline ends came to 14 bases. The CDR3 nucleotides are TGTGCCAGCAGCGCGGCAGGGGGAGGACAAGAGACCCAGTACTTC. Its translation: CASSAAGGGQETQYF.

The chain employs TRBV19 and TRBJ1-2, with 7 bases that match TRBD1. CDR3 length: 13 amino acids. CDR1 and CDR2 (germline): LNHDA, SQIVND (reference sequence). V shed 5 bases and J 7 bases; nucleotides not matched to a gene: 7. In DNA form, the CDR3 reads TGTGCCAGTAGTTTTGGGACAGCGGGTGGCTACACCTTC. Its protein is CASSFGTAGGYTF.

The chain is built from TRBV27 and TRBJ1-4; weak D call: TRBD1 (5 bases). With 6 bases removed from V and 7 bases from J, the gap between germline ends came to 21 bases. This CDR3 comprises 16 residues. The germline V gene encodes CDR1 MNHEY and CDR2 SMNVEV (reference sequence). The DNA of the CDR3 is TGTGCCAGCAGCAAACCCTCCGGCAGGGTGATTGAAAAACTGTTTTTT. It encodes CASSKPSGRVIEKLFF.

This chain links TRBV19 with TRBJ1-1; D might be TRBD1 (6 bases). The CDR3 totals 8 residues. Trimming pared 10 bases from V and 11 bases from J, leaving 8 bases between. From germline, CDR1 is LNHDA and CDR2 SQIVND (reference sequence). The CDR3 nucleotides are TGTGCCACTCAGGGGGCTTTCTTT. This gives the protein CATQGAFF.

This chain connects TRBV29-1 to TRBJ2-7, with 10 bases identical to TRBD1. Germline-derived CDR1 and CDR2 are SQVTM and ANQGSEA. The CDR3 consists of 15 residues. Trimming removed 0 bases from V and 3 bases from J; junction bases left unmatched: 5. CDR3 DNA: TGCAGCGTTGAAGACCGGACAGGGGGTAGCTACGAGCAGTACTTC. It translates to CSVEDRTGGSYEQYF.

The rearrangement joins TRBV25-1 to TRBJ1-1; D gene uncertain. This CDR3 is 14 amino acids long. The germline V gene encodes CDR1 MGHDK and CDR2 SYGVNS. The V and J ends lost 1 base and 2 bases respectively, with 8 bases between them. The CDR3 nucleotides are TGTGCCAGCAGTGAATTAGCAGACAACACTGAAGCTTTCTTT. This gives the protein CASSELADNTEAFF.